Listed below are T cell receptor beta chains from one sample, sequenced in a study of blood T cell repertoires in COVID-19. Clones were sequenced by immunoSEQ multiplex PCR, and TCRdb holds only the in-frame ones, with some missing. Of approximately 140,000 clones in the sample, roughly 84% were seen once. Sequencing used peripheral blood. Receptors were obtained from a man younger than 40 with COVID-19, enrolled during active disease. The CDR3 runs from the conserved cysteine through the conserved F or W. The order of the fields is V gene, clone size, D gene, J gene, CDR3 protein, CDR3 DNA. A D gene is named only where the DNA matches it firmly. Clone size appears in some rows only: once, few, many, or a class for an expanded clone.

V: TRBV2
size: .
D: TRBD2
J: TRBJ2-3
CDR3: CASSPSGSSIDTQYF
DNA: TGTGCCAGCAGCCCTAGCGGGAGTAGTATAGATACGCAGTATTTT

V: TRBV6-2/TRBV6-3
size: few
D: .
J: TRBJ1-2
CDR3: CASSPQRINGYTF
DNA: TGTGCCAGCAGTCCCCAGAGGATCAATGGCTACACCTTC

V: TRBV6-4
size: .
D: .
J: TRBJ1-1
CDR3: CASSDSAKGERNTEAFF
DNA: TGTGCCAGCAGTGACTCAGCTAAGGGGGAACGGAACACTGAAGCTTTCTTT

V: TRBV11-2
size: .
D: .
J: TRBJ2-2
CDR3: CASSLGGANTGELFF
DNA: TGTGCCAGCAGCTTAGGCGGGGCGAACACCGGGGAGCTGTTTTTT

V: TRBV18
size: .
D: .
J: TRBJ2-7
CDR3: CASSAQGGYEQYF
DNA: TGTGCCAGCTCCGCGCAGGGCGGTTACGAGCAGTACTTC

V: TRBV6-2/TRBV6-3
size: .
D: .
J: TRBJ1-5
CDR3: CASSYRQALYQPQHF
DNA: TGTGCCAGCAGTTACAGACAGGCCCTGTATCAGCCCCAGCATTTT

V: TRBV19
size: .
D: TRBD2
J: TRBJ2-1
CDR3: CASSRTSGPLDYNEQFF
DNA: TGTGCCAGTAGTCGGACTAGCGGGCCCTTGGATTACAATGAGCAGTTCTTC

V: TRBV19
size: .
D: TRBD2
J: TRBJ2-3
CDR3: CASSTGLAGGRDTQYF
DNA: TGTGCCAGTAGTACTGGACTAGCGGGAGGGCGGGATACGCAGTATTTT

V: TRBV29-1
size: .
D: .
J: TRBJ2-1
CDR3: CSVEDLTRNEQFF
DNA: TGCAGCGTTGAAGACCTTACTCGCAATGAGCAGTTCTTC

V: TRBV7-9
size: .
D: .
J: TRBJ1-2
CDR3: CASSLDTYGYTF
DNA: TGTGCCAGCAGCTTAGACACCTATGGCTACACCTTC

V: TRBV2
size: .
D: .
J: TRBJ1-1
CDR3: CASGRDWDEAFF
DNA: TGTGCCAGCGGCCGGGACTGGGATGAAGCTTTCTTT

V: TRBV7-9
size: few
D: TRBD1
J: TRBJ2-7
CDR3: CASSPSRGGAYEQYF
DNA: TGTGCCAGCAGCCCATCCCGAGGGGGCGCCTACGAGCAGTACTTC

V: TRBV18
size: .
D: .
J: TRBJ1-1
CDR3: CASSPPYGTYTEAFF
DNA: TGTGCCAGCTCACCACCGTACGGGACATACACTGAAGCTTTCTTT

V: TRBV10-1
size: .
D: TRBD2
J: TRBJ2-3
CDR3: CASSEGSGMSDTQYF
DNA: TGCGCCAGCAGTGAGGGCAGCGGGATGTCAGATACGCAGTATTTT

V: TRBV10-1
size: once
D: TRBD2
J: TRBJ2-1
CDR3: CASSEASGRTEQFF
DNA: TGCGCCAGCAGTGAGGCTAGCGGGAGAACTGAGCAGTTCTTC

V: TRBV18
size: .
D: TRBD2
J: TRBJ2-1
CDR3: CASSPSSGGYNEQFF
DNA: TGTGCCAGCTCACCATCTAGCGGGGGATACAATGAGCAGTTCTTC

V: TRBV6-5
size: .
D: TRBD1
J: TRBJ1-2
CDR3: CASSFSYRGSYGYTF
DNA: TGTGCCAGCAGTTTCTCTTACAGGGGATCGTATGGCTACACCTTC

V: TRBV10-3
size: .
D: TRBD2
J: TRBJ2-3
CDR3: CAVGLAGQDTQYF
DNA: TGTGCCGTAGGACTAGCGGGGCAAGATACGCAGTATTTT

V: TRBV6-2/TRBV6-3
size: .
D: .
J: TRBJ1-1
CDR3: CASSYSPGEAFF
DNA: TGTGCCAGCAGTTACTCGCCAGGGGAGGCTTTCTTT

V: TRBV18
size: .
D: .
J: TRBJ2-6
CDR3: CASSPAGSGANVLTF
DNA: TGTGCCAGCTCACCAGCGGGCTCTGGGGCCAACGTCCTGACTTTC

V: TRBV11-2
size: .
D: .
J: TRBJ2-5
CDR3: CASSPSVRRETQYF
DNA: TGTGCCAGCAGCCCTAGCGTGAGGAGGGAGACCCAGTACTTC

V: TRBV28
size: .
D: TRBD1
J: TRBJ2-5
CDR3: CASRTGALQETQYF
DNA: TGTGCCAGCCGGACAGGAGCCCTCCAAGAGACCCAGTACTTC

V: TRBV24-1
size: .
D: TRBD1
J: TRBJ2-2
CDR3: CATSDTTRGSWVTGELFF
DNA: TGTGCCACCAGTGATACGACCAGGGGGTCGTGGGTCACCGGGGAGCTGTTTTTT

V: TRBV15
size: .
D: .
J: TRBJ2-5
CDR3: CATSRDGRETQYF
DNA: TGTGCCACCAGCAGAGATGGCAGAGAGACCCAGTACTTC

V: TRBV12-3/TRBV12-4
size: .
D: .
J: TRBJ1-4
CDR3: CASRRDSNEKLFF
DNA: TGTGCCAGCAGGAGAGACAGTAATGAAAAACTGTTTTTT

V: TRBV7-8
size: .
D: TRBD1
J: TRBJ2-4
CDR3: CASSLMGQGAEDIQYF
DNA: TGTGCCAGCAGCTTAATGGGACAGGGGGCGGAGGACATTCAGTACTTC

V: TRBV7-9
size: .
D: TRBD2
J: TRBJ2-7
CDR3: CASSLRTSGNEQYF
DNA: TGTGCCAGCAGCCTTCGGACTAGCGGGAACGAGCAGTACTTC

V: TRBV9
size: .
D: TRBD2
J: TRBJ2-7
CDR3: CASSVVGTSGEQYF
DNA: TGTGCCAGCAGCGTAGTGGGGACTAGCGGTGAGCAGTACTTC

V: TRBV2
size: .
D: TRBD1
J: TRBJ2-1
CDR3: CASRADRGTYNEQFF
DNA: TGTGCCAGCAGGGCCGACAGGGGGACCTACAATGAGCAGTTCTTC

V: TRBV4-1
size: .
D: TRBD2
J: TRBJ2-3
CDR3: CASSQEKRERPDTQYF
DNA: TGCGCCAGCAGCCAAGAGAAGCGGGAGCGGCCAGATACGCAGTATTTT

V: TRBV7-2
size: .
D: .
J: TRBJ2-3
CDR3: CASSPTLADTQYF
DNA: TGTGCCAGCAGCCCCACTCTAGCAGATACGCAGTATTTT

V: TRBV11-2
size: .
D: .
J: TRBJ1-1
CDR3: CASSLDEVTGSTEAFF
DNA: TGTGCCAGCAGCTTAGATGAGGTTACAGGGAGCACTGAAGCTTTCTTT

V: TRBV12-3/TRBV12-4
size: few
D: .
J: TRBJ2-7
CDR3: CASSLGRNYEQYF
DNA: TGTGCCAGCAGTTTAGGGCGGAACTACGAGCAGTACTTC

V: TRBV5-1
size: .
D: TRBD1
J: TRBJ1-6
CDR3: CASSLQGDAGESPLHF
DNA: TGCGCCAGCAGCTTACAGGGGGACGCGGGAGAGTCACCCCTCCACTTT

V: TRBV3-1/TRBV3-2
size: .
D: .
J: TRBJ2-7
CDR3: CASSPNTPGSSSYEQYF
DNA: TGTGCCAGCAGCCCTAACACCCCGGGGTCGTCTTCCTACGAGCAGTACTTC

V: TRBV10-1
size: .
D: .
J: TRBJ1-2
CDR3: CASSGQAGYGYTF
DNA: TGCGCCAGCAGTGGACAGGCGGGCTATGGCTACACCTTC

V: TRBV5-4
size: once
D: TRBD2
J: TRBJ2-7
CDR3: CASSLGLGSYEQYF
DNA: TGTGCCAGCAGCTTAGGACTAGGATCCTACGAGCAGTACTTC

V: TRBV5-5
size: .
D: .
J: TRBJ1-2
CDR3: CASSFPGAIYGYTF
DNA: TGTGCCAGCAGCTTCCCGGGAGCGATATATGGCTACACCTTC

V: TRBV27
size: .
D: .
J: TRBJ2-6
CDR3: CASRTVRGGANVLTF
DNA: TGTGCCAGCAGGACAGTTAGGGGTGGGGCCAACGTCCTGACTTTC

V: TRBV9
size: .
D: .
J: TRBJ2-2
CDR3: CASSVTSVNTGELFF
DNA: TGTGCCAGCAGCGTTACGAGCGTGAACACCGGGGAGCTGTTTTTT

V: TRBV19
size: once
D: .
J: TRBJ1-2
CDR3: CASKVEGRYGYTF
DNA: TGTGCCAGTAAAGTGGAGGGTCGCTATGGCTACACCTTC

V: TRBV28
size: .
D: TRBD1
J: TRBJ2-7
CDR3: CASSLPGTASVEQYF
DNA: TGTGCCAGCAGCCTCCCCGGGACAGCATCGGTCGAGCAGTACTTC

V: TRBV12-2
size: .
D: .
J: TRBJ2-7
CDR3: CASRLVTRQYF
DNA: TGTGCAAGTCGCTTAGTAACTAGACAGTACTTC

V: TRBV21-1
size: .
D: .
J: TRBJ2-7
CDR3: CARPRQGRNEQYF
DNA: TGTGCCAGACCGCGACAGGGTCGGAACGAGCAGTACTTC